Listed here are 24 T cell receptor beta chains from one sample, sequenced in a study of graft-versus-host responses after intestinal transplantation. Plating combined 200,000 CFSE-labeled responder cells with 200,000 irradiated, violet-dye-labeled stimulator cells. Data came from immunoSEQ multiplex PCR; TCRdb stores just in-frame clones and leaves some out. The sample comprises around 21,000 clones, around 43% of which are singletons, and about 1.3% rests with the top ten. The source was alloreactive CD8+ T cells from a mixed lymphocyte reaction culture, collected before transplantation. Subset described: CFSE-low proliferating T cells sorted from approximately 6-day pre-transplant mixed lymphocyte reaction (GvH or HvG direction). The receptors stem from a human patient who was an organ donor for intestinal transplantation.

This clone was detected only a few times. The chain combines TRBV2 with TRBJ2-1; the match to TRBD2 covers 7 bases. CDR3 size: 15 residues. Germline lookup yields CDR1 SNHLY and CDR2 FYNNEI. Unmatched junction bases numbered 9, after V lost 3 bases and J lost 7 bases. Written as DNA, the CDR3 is TGTGCCAGCAGTGATTTGGCGGGAGCTGGGAATGAGCAGTTCTTC. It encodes CASSDLAGAGNEQFF.

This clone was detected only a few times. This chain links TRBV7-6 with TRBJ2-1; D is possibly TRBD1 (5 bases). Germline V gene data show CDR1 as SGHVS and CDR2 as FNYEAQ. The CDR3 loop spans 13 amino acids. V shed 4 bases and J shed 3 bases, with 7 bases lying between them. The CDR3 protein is CASSSTDYNEQFF. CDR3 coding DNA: TGTGCCAGCAGCTCGACAGACTACAATGAGCAGTTCTTC.

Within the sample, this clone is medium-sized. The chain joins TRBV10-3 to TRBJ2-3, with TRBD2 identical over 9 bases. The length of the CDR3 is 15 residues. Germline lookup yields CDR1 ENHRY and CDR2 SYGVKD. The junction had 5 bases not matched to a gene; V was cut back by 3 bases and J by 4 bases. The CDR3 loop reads CAISDIAGVADTQYF. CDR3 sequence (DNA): TGTGCCATCAGTGATATAGCGGGAGTGGCAGATACGCAGTATTTT.

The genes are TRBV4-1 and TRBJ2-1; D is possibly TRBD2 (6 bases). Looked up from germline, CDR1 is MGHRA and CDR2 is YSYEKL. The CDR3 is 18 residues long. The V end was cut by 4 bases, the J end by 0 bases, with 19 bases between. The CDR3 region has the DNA TGCGCCAGCAGCCGGTATGGGGGGTTAGGGGCCTCCTACAATGAGCAGTTCTTC. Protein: CASSRYGGLGASYNEQFF.

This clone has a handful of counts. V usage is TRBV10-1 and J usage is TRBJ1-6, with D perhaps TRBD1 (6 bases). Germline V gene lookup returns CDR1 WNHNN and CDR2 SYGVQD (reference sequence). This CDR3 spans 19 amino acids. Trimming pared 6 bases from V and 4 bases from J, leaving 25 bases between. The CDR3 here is CASRHFGQTLLIYNSPLHF. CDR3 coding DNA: TGCGCCAGCAGACATTTTGGACAGACTCTCCTCATATATAATTCACCCCTCCACTTT.

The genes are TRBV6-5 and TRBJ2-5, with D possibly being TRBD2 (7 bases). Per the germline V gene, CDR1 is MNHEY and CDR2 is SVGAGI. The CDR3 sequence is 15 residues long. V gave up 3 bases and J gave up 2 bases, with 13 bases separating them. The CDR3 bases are TGTGCCAGCAGTTATATGGGGGGGGCACAAGAGACCCAGTACTTC. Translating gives CASSYMGGAQETQYF.

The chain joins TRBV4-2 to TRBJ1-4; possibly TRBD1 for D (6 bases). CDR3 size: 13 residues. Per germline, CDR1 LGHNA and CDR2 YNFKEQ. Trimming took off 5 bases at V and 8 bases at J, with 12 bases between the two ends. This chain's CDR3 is CASSAGGPEKLFF. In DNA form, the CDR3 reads TGTGCCAGCAGCGCTGGGGGGCCCGAAAAACTGTTTTTT.

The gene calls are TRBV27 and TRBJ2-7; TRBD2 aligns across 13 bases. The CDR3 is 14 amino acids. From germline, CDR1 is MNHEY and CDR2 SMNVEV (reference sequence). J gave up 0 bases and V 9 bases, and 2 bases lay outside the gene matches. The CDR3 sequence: CARTSGRYSYEQYF. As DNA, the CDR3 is TGTGCCAGGACTAGCGGGAGGTACTCCTACGAGCAGTACTTC.

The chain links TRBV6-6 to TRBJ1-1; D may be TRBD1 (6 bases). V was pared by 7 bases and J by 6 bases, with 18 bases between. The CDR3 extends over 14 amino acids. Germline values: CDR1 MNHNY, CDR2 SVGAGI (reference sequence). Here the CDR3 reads CASTLQGQGSEAFF. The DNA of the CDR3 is TGTGCCAGCACCCTACAGGGCCAAGGTTCTGAAGCTTTCTTT.

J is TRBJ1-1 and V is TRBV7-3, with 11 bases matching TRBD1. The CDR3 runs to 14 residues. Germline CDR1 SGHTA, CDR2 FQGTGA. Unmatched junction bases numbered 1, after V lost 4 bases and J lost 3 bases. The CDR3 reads CASSSDRGHTEAFF. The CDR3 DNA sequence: TGTGCCAGCAGCTCGGACAGGGGGCACACTGAAGCTTTCTTT.

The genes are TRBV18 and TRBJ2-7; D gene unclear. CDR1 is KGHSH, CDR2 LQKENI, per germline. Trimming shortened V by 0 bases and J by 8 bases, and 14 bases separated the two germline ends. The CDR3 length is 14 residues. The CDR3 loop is CASSPPNPPGKQYF. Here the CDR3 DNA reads TGTGCCAGCTCACCACCCAATCCTCCAGGAAAGCAGTACTTC.

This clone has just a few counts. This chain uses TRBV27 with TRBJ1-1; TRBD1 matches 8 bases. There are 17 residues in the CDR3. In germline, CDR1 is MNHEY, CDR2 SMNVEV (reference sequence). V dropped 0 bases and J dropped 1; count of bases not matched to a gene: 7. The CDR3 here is CASSLSSGGWGNTEAFF. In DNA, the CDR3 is TGTGCCAGCAGTTTATCGTCAGGGGGCTGGGGGAACACTGAAGCTTTCTTT.

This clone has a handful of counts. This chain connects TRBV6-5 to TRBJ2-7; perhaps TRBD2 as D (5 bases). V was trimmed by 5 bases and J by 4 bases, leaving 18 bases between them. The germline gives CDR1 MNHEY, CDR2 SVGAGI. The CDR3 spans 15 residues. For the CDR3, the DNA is TGTGCCAGCAGTGCCGCCGGGAAGGAAAGATACGAGCAGTACTTC. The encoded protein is CASSAAGKERYEQYF.

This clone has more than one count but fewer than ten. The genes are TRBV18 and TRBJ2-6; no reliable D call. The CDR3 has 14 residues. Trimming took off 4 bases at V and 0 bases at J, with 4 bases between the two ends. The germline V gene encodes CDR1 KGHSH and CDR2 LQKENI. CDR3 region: CASSRRSGANVLTF. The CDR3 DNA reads TGTGCCAGCTCACGCCGCTCTGGGGCCAACGTCCTGACTTTC.

In nucleotides, the CDR3 is TGTGCCAGCAGCTTAGGCCGGACAGGGATATACGAGCAGTACTTC. It is translated as CASSLGRTGIYEQYF. V usage is TRBV11-2 and J usage is TRBJ2-7; the match to TRBD1 covers 8 bases. The CDR3 spans 15 residues. CDR1 and CDR2 (germline): SGHAT, FQNNGV. The ends lost 1 base at V and 4 bases at J; junction bases unmatched: 6.

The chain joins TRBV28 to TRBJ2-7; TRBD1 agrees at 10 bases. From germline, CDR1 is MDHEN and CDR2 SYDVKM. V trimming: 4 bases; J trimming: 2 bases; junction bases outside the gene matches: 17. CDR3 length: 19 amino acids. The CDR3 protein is CASSSISGTGAHRPYEQYF. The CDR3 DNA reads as TGTGCCAGCAGTTCTATTTCCGGGACAGGGGCTCACAGACCCTACGAGCAGTACTTC.

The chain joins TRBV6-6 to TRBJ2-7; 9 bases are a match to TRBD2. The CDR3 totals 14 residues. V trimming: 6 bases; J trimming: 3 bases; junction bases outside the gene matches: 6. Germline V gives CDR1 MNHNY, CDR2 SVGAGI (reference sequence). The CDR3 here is CASSPGLAFYEQYF. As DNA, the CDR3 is TGTGCCAGCAGCCCGGGACTAGCCTTCTACGAGCAGTACTTC.

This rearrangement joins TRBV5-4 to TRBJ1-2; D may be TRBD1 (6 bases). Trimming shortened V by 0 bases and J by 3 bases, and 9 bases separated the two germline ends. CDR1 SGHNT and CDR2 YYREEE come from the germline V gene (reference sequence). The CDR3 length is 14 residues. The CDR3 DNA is TGTGCCAGCAGCTTGGGGGCAGGGGACTATGGCTACACCTTC. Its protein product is CASSLGAGDYGYTF.

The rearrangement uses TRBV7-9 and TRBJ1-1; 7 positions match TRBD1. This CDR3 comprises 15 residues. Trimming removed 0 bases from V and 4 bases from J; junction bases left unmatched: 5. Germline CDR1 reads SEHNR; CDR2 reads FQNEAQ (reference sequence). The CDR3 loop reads CASSLAPGGSTEAFF. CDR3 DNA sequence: TGTGCCAGCAGCTTAGCTCCAGGGGGGTCCACTGAAGCTTTCTTT. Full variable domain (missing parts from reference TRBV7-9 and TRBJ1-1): DTGVSQNPRHKITKRGQNVTFRCDPISEHNRLYWYRQTLGQGPEFLTYFQNEAQLEKSRLLSDRFSAERPKGSFSTLEIQRTEQGDSAMYLCASSLAPGGSTEAFFGQGTRLTVV.

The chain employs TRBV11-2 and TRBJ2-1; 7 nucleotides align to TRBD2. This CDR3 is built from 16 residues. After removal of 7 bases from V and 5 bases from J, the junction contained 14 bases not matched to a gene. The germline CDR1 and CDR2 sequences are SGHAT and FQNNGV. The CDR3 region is CASTSWEGGLDNEQFF. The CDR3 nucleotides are TGTGCCAGCACCTCCTGGGAGGGAGGTTTGGACAATGAGCAGTTCTTC.

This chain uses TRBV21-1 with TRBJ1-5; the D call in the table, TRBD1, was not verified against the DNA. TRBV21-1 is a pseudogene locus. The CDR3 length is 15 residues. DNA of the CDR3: TGTGCCAGCAGCCTTGTCTGGGACAATGGGCAGCCCCAGCATTTT. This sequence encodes CASSLVWDNGQPQHF.

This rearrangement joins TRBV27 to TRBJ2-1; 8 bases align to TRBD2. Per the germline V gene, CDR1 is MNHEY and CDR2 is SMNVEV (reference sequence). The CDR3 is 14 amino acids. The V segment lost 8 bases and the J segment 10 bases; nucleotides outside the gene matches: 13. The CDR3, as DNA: TGTGCCAGCTCCGTGGGAACTAGCGGAAAAGAGCAGTTCTTC. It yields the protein CASSVGTSGKEQFF.

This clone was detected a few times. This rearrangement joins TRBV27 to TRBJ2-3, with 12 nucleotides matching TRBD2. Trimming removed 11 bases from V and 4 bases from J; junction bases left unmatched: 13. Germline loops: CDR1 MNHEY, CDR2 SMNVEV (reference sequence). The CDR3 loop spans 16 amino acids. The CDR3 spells CARTYILAGGSDTQYF. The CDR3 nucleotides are TGTGCCCGCACTTACATACTAGCGGGAGGATCAGATACGCAGTATTTT.

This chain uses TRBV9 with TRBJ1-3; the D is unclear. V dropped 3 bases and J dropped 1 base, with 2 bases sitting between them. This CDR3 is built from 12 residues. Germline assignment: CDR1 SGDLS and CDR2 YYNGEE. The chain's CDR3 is CASSGSGNTIYF. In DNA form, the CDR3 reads TGTGCCAGCAGCGGTTCTGGAAACACCATATATTTT.